The rows below give T cell receptor beta chains drawn from one sample of a study of cytomegalovirus exposure and HLA in healthy donors. The assay was immunoSEQ multiplex PCR, and TCRdb's table has in-frame clones only and misses some. The repertoire consists of fewer than 250,000 clones, with roughly 89% occurring once and the leading ten covering 2% to 3%. The sequencing sample was made of PBMCs. These receptors were obtained from a man aged 18 to 30 in good health and CMV-seronegative. CDR3s include the opening cysteine and the closing phenylalanine or tryptophan. D genes are given only for firm matches. Clone size, where shown, is once, few, many, or a class for clones that have expanded.

d_gene | j_gene | abundance | v_gene | CDR3nt | CDR3aa
- | TRBJ2-7 | - | TRBV19 | TGTGCCAGTAGTATCGGCGGAGGTTACGAGCAGTACTTC | CASSIGGGYEQYF
- | TRBJ2-5 | - | TRBV6-1 | TGTGCCAGCTGCCGGGACAAGCAAGAGACCCAGTACTTC | CASCRDKQETQYF
- | TRBJ1-6 | - | TRBV5-5 | TGTGCCAGCAGCGAGGGATTTAATAATTCACCCCTCCACTTT | CASSEGFNNSPLHF
TRBD1 | TRBJ1-1 | - | TRBV5-6 | TGTGCCAGCAGCTTGAGTCCGGGACAGGGGACTTTCTTT | CASSLSPGQGTFF
TRBD1 | TRBJ1-5 | - | TRBV10-3 | TGTGCCATCAGTGACGCGGGGACAGGAATATTTCAGCCCCAGCATTTT | CAISDAGTGIFQPQHF
TRBD2 | TRBJ2-3 | - | TRBV11-3 | TGTGCCAGCAGCGCAAAGGGACTAGCGGAATACACAGATACGCAGTATTTT | CASSAKGLAEYTDTQYF
TRBD1 | TRBJ1-5 | - | TRBV7-2 | TGTGCCAGCAGCCCGACAGGGTCTCAGCCCCAGCATTTT | CASSPTGSQPQHF
TRBD1 | TRBJ2-3 | - | TRBV5-1 | TGCGCCAGCAGTGAGGGACAGGGGGCATTAGATACGCAGTATTTT | CASSEGQGALDTQYF
- | TRBJ1-5 | - | TRBV28 | TGTGCCAGCACTCCCCCGGGGGGCAGGAAGGCTCAGCCCCAGCATTTT | CASTPPGGRKAQPQHF
- | TRBJ2-3 | - | TRBV2 | TGTGCCAGCACCCGGGACACAGATACGCAGTATTTT | CASTRDTDTQYF
TRBD2 | TRBJ2-1 | - | TRBV2 | TGTGCCAGCAGTATCCGGGAGTCTAGCGGGGGGAATGAGCAGTTCTTC | CASSIRESSGGNEQFF
TRBD1 | TRBJ2-2 | - | TRBV5-1 | TGCGCCAACCCATACGGACAGGGTAATTACGCCGGGGAGCTGTTTTTT | CANPYGQGNYAGELFF
TRBD2 | TRBJ2-1 | - | TRBV6-5 | TGTGCCAGCAGTAAACGGGGACTAGCGGACAATGAGCAGTTCTTC | CASSKRGLADNEQFF
- | TRBJ2-5 | - | TRBV10-3 | TGTGCCATCAGTGAGTCGCCGGGGGAGACCCAGTACTTC | CAISESPGETQYF
- | TRBJ1-5 | - | TRBV7-9 | TGTGCCAGCAGCTTAGGAGGAGGCGATCAGCCCCAGCATTTT | CASSLGGGDQPQHF
- | TRBJ1-2 | - | TRBV9 | TGTGCCAGCACCCCCAGCGGGGGCCCCTATGGCTACACCTTC | CASTPSGGPYGYTF
TRBD2 | TRBJ2-1 | - | TRBV10-2 | TGCGCCAGTCGGATGGCGGGGGGAAGAAACAATGAGCAGTTCTTC | CASRMAGGRNNEQFF
- | TRBJ1-2 | - | TRBV7-9 | TGTGCCAGCAGCACAGGGTTTGTTGGCTACACCTTC | CASSTGFVGYTF
TRBD1 | TRBJ2-1 | - | TRBV5-1 | TGCGCCAGCAGCTCCCGGGACAGGGGGGTTCGTGAGCAGTTCTTC | CASSSRDRGVREQFF
TRBD2 | TRBJ2-3 | - | TRBV9 | TGTGCCAGCAGCCCCACTAGCGCAGATACGCAGTATTTT | CASSPTSADTQYF
- | TRBJ2-6 | - | TRBV7-9 | TGTGCCAGCAGCTTTTCTAACTCTGGGGCCAACGTCCTGACTTTC | CASSFSNSGANVLTF
TRBD1 | TRBJ2-7 | - | TRBV15 | TGTGCCACCAGCAGGGCCGGGACAGGGACCTACGAGCAGTACTTC | CATSRAGTGTYEQYF
- | TRBJ1-3 | - | TRBV2 | TGTGCCAGCAGTGAGGTCCGGTCCTCTGGAAACACCATATATTTT | CASSEVRSSGNTIYF
- | TRBJ2-7 | - | TRBV4-2 | TGTGCCAGCAGCCCTATCCCCAGGGGCAAAATTATACCCTACGAGCAGTACTTC | CASSPIPRGKIIPYEQYF
TRBD2 | TRBJ2-3 | - | TRBV2 | TGTGCCAGCAGGGCGCGGGAGGTTGGCACAGATACGCAGTATTTT | CASRAREVGTDTQYF
- | TRBJ2-1 | - | TRBV5-1 | TGCGCCAGCAGCTTGGGGCAGGGGAGTTACAATGAGCAGTTCTTC | CASSLGQGSYNEQFF
- | TRBJ1-1 | - | TRBV28 | TGTGCCAGCAGTCCCCATGTGAACACTGAAGCTTTCTTT | CASSPHVNTEAFF
TRBD1 | TRBJ1-5 | - | TRBV18 | TGTGCCAGCTCAACGGACAGGGGAAGCAATCAGCCCCAGCATTTT | CASSTDRGSNQPQHF
TRBD2 | TRBJ2-7 | - | TRBV27 | TGTGCCAGCAGTTCCCTCTATGCTAGCGGGGGCTCCTACGAGCAGTACTTC | CASSSLYASGGSYEQYF
- | TRBJ1-2 | - | TRBV6-1 | TGTGCCAGCAGTCTCATCGAGACAGCTAACTATGGCTACACCTTC | CASSLIETANYGYTF
TRBD2 | TRBJ2-7 | - | TRBV14 | TGTGCCAGCAGCCAAGAGGGACTAGCCTACGAGCAGTACTTC | CASSQEGLAYEQYF
- | TRBJ1-4 | - | TRBV4-2 | TGTGCCAGCAGCCAAGATAATTGGGGGGGAGATGAAAAACTGTTTTTT | CASSQDNWGGDEKLFF
- | TRBJ1-1 | - | TRBV11-2 | TGTGCCAGCAGCTACGGGGGGAACACTGAAGCTTTCTTT | CASSYGGNTEAFF
TRBD1 | TRBJ1-5 | - | TRBV23-1 | TGCGCCAGCAGCCGCGTCGACAGGGTTGGCAATCAGCCCCAGCATTTT | CASSRVDRVGNQPQHF
- | TRBJ1-4 | - | TRBV9 | TGTGCCAGCAGCGTAGGTTCGGGACTTAATGAAAAACTGTTTTTT | CASSVGSGLNEKLFF
TRBD1 | TRBJ1-6 | - | TRBV4-3 | TGCGCCAGCAGCCAAGTATCCCGGGACAGAGGTTCACCCCTCCACTTT | CASSQVSRDRGSPLHF
TRBD1 | TRBJ2-7 | - | TRBV18 | TGTGCCAGCTCACCACCGACAGGGAGCGAGCAGTACTTC | CASSPPTGSEQYF
- | TRBJ1-6 | few | TRBV6-5 | TGTGCCAGCAGTTACTTGGACAGTCCCCTCCACTTT | CASSYLDSPLHF
- | TRBJ2-7 | - | TRBV12-2 | TGTGCAAGTCGCTTACTTCGGGACGAGCAGTACTTC | CASRLLRDEQYF
- | TRBJ2-7 | - | TRBV4-1 | TGCGCCAGCAGCCAAGAACTAGCAAGGGATCGCGAGCAGTACTTC | CASSQELARDREQYF
TRBD2 | TRBJ2-3 | - | TRBV7-2 | TGTGCCAGCAGCTTAGCGGGACTAGCAACAGATACGCAGTATTTT | CASSLAGLATDTQYF
TRBD1 | TRBJ2-7 | few | TRBV28 | TGTGCCAGCAGTACAGGGGTCACCTACGAGCAGTACTTC | CASSTGVTYEQYF
TRBD1 | TRBJ1-2 | - | TRBV4-1 | TGCGCCAGCAGCCGGGGACAGGGGGCGGGCTATGGCTACACCTTC | CASSRGQGAGYGYTF
- | TRBJ2-3 | - | TRBV28 | TGTGCCAGCACAAGGACAGCGGCCCTCACAGATACGCAGTATTTT | CASTRTAALTDTQYF
- | TRBJ2-5 | once | TRBV27 | TGTGCCAGCAGTTCCTGGGGGCCCGGAGAGACCCAGTACTTC | CASSSWGPGETQYF
TRBD2 | TRBJ2-7 | - | TRBV28 | TGTGCCAGCAGTTACCAGGGACTAGCGCATTACGAGCAGTACTTC | CASSYQGLAHYEQYF
TRBD2 | TRBJ2-1 | - | TRBV7-2 | TGTGCCAGCAGCTTAAGGCCTAGCGGGGGGGTCAGCTCCTACAATGAGCAGTTCTTC | CASSLRPSGGVSSYNEQFF
TRBD1 | TRBJ2-7 | - | TRBV5-1 | TGCGCCAGCAGCTCGCCCGAGGGGGCGGGTGACGAGCAGTACTTC | CASSSPEGAGDEQYF
- | TRBJ2-5 | once | TRBV9 | TGTGCCAGCAGCGTAGCGCCCGGGGAGACCCAGTACTTC | CASSVAPGETQYF
TRBD1 | TRBJ1-1 | - | TRBV7-3 | TGTGCCAGCAGCTTCGGGACAGTGAACACTGAAGCTTTCTTT | CASSFGTVNTEAFF
- | TRBJ1-4 | - | TRBV27 | TGTGCCAGCAGTTTGAGGACAAGTCCTAATGAAAAACTGTTTTTT | CASSLRTSPNEKLFF
- | TRBJ2-3 | - | TRBV5-4 | TGTGCCAGCAGCTTGGCAGGGAGCACAGATACGCAGTATTTT | CASSLAGSTDTQYF
- | TRBJ2-7 | few | TRBV25-1 | TGTGCCAGCAGTGAACCCCACAGGGTTGAGCAGTACTTC | CASSEPHRVEQYF